Shown below are 2 T cell receptor beta chains from a single sample sequenced in a study of shared clonotypes between healthy human individuals. The table came from immunoSEQ multiplex PCR; TCRdb's copy has only in-frame clones and leaves some out. The sample gives approximately 1,500,000 clones, roughly 96% of which show up once; roughly 1.1% is in the top ten. The sequencing sample was made of naive CD4+ T cells sorted from blood. This sample's subset: CD45RA+ positively selected. These receptors originate from a man between 25 and 39 years old in good health.

In nucleotides, the CDR3 is TGTGCCATCAAGGGTAGTCAAAGCTCCTACAATGAGCAGTTCTTC. Its translation is CAIKGSQSSYNEQFF. The V gene is TRBV10-3, the J gene TRBJ2-1; no firm D call. The CDR3 has 15 amino acids. Trimming cost V 7 bases and J 0 bases, with 13 bases left between them. Germline lookup yields CDR1 ENHRY and CDR2 SYGVKD.

On this clone itself: Other DNA sequences in the sample encode the same CDR3. The rearrangement joins TRBV28 to TRBJ2-7; perhaps TRBD1 as D (6 bases). In germline, CDR1 is MDHEN, CDR2 SYDVKM. CDR3 length: 14 amino acids. Trimming removed 2 bases from V and 2 bases from J, with 10 bases in between. In nucleotides, the CDR3 is TGTGCCAGCAGTTTACTGGCAGGGGCCTACGAGCAGTACTTC. This gives the protein CASSLLAGAYEQYF.